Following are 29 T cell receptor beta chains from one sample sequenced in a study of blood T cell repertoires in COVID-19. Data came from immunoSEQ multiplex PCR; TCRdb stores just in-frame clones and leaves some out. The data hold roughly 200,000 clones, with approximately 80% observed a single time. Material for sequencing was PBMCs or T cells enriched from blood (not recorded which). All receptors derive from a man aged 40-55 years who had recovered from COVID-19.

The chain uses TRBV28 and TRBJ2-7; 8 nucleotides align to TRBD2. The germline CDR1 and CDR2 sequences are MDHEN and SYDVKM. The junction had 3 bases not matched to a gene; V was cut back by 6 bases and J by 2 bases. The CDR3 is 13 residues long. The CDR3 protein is CASREAGAYEQYF. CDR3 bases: TGTGCCAGCAGAGAAGCGGGGGCCTACGAGCAGTACTTC. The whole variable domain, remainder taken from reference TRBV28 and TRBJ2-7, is DVKVTQSSRYLVKRTGEKVFLECVQDMDHENMFWYRQDPGLGLRLIYFSYDVKMKEKGDIPEGYSVSREKKERFSLILESASTNQTSMYLCASREAGAYEQYFGPGTRLTVT.

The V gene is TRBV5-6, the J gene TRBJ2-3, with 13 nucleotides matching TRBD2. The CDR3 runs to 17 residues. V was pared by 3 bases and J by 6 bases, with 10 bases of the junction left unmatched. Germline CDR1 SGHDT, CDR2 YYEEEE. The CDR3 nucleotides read TGTGCCAGCAGCTCAGCCGGGACTAGCGGGAAACGGGATACGCAGTATTTT. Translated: CASSSAGTSGKRDTQYF.

The CDR3 nucleotides are TGTGCCAGCCGCGGGACAGGTTCTAACTATGGCTACACCTTC. This translates into CASRGTGSNYGYTF. The J gene is TRBJ1-2, the V gene TRBV6-5; TRBD1 aligns across 8 bases. The CDR3 is 14 residues long. After removal of 8 bases from V and 0 bases from J, the junction contained 5 bases not matched to a gene. In germline, CDR1 is MNHEY, CDR2 SVGAGI.

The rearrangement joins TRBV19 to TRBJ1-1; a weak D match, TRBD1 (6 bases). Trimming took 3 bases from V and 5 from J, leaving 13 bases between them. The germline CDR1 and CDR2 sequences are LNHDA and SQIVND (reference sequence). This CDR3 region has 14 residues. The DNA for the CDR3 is TGTGCCAGTAGTATGGGGCAGGGGATTACTGAAGCTTTCTTT. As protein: CASSMGQGITEAFF.

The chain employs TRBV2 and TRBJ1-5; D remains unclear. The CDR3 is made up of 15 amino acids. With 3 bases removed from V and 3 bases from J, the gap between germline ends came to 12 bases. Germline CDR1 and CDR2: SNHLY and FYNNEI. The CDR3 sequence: CASSDGRRVNQPQHF. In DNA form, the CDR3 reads TGTGCCAGCAGTGACGGCAGACGGGTCAATCAGCCCCAGCATTTT.

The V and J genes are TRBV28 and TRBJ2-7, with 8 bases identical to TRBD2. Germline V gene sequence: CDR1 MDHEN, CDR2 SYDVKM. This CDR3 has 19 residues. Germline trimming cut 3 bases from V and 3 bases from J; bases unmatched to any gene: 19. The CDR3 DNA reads TGTGCCAGCAGTTTTGAACTTGCAGGACCGGGACTAGAGGACTACGAGCAGTACTTC. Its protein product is CASSFELAGPGLEDYEQYF.

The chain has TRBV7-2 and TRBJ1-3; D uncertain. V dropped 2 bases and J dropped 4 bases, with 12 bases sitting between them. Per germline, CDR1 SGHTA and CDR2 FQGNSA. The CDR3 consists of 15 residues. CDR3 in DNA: TGTGCCAGCAGCTTATACCGGAGCCTCGGAAACACCATATATTTT. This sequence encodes CASSLYRSLGNTIYF. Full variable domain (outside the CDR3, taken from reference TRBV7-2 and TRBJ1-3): GAGVSQSPSNKVTEKGKDVELRCDPISGHTALYWYRQSLGQGLEFLIYFQGNSAPDKSGLPSDRFSAERTGGSVSTLTIQRTQQEDSAVYLCASSLYRSLGNTIYFGEGSWLTVV.

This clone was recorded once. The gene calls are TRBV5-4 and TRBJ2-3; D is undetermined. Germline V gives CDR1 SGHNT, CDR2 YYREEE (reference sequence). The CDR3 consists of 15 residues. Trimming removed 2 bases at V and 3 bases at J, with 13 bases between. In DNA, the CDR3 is TGTGCCAGCAGCTTAAGCACTTCTTTAACAGATACGCAGTATTTT. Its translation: CASSLSTSLTDTQYF. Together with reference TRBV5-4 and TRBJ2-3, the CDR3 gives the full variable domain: ETGVTQSPTHLIKTRGQQVTLRCSSQSGHNTVSWYQQALGQGPQFIFQYYREEENGRGNFPPRFSGLQFPNYSSELNVNALELDDSALYLCASSLSTSLTDTQYFGPGTRLTVL.

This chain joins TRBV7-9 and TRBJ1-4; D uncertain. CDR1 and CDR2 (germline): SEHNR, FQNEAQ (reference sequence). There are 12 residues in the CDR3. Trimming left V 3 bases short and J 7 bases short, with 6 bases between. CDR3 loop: CASSLRFEKLFF. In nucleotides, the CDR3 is TGTGCCAGCAGCTTGAGATTTGAAAAACTGTTTTTT.

The CDR3 region is CAWKFLRSTDTQYF. The CDR3 nucleotides read TGTGCCTGGAAATTCTTGCGGAGCACAGATACGCAGTATTTT. The chain links TRBV30 to TRBJ2-3; D is unclear. The germline V gene encodes CDR1 GTSNPN and CDR2 SVGIG (reference sequence). The CDR3 contains 14 residues. V was pared by 4 bases and J by 0 bases, with 11 bases between.

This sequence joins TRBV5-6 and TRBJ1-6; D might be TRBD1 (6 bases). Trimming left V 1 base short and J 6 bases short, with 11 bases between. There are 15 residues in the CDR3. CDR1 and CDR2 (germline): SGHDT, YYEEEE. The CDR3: CASSLWGTLNSPLHF. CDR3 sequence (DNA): TGTGCCAGCAGCTTGTGGGGGACACTTAATTCACCCCTCCACTTT.

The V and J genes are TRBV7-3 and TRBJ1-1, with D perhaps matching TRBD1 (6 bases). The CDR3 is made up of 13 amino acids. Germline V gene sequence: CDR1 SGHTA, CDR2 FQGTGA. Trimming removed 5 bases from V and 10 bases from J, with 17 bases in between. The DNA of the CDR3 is TGTGCCAGCAGCGACAACGGGGGGCATGTAGCTTTCTTT. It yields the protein CASSDNGGHVAFF.

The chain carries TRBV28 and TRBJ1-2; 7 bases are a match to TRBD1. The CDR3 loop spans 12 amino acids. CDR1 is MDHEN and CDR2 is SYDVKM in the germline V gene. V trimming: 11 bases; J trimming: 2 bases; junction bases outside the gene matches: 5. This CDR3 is CAGRGQNYGYTF. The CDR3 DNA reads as TGTGCCGGTCGGGGACAGAACTATGGCTACACCTTC.

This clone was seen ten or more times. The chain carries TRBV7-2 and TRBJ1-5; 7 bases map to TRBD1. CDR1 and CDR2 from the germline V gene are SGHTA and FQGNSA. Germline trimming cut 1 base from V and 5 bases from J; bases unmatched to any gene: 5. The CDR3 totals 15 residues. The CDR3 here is CASSLEVTGYQPQHF. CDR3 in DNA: TGTGCCAGCAGCTTAGAGGTGACAGGGTATCAGCCCCAGCATTTT. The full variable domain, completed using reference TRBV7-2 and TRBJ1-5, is GAGVSQSPSNKVTEKGKDVELRCDPISGHTALYWYRQSLGQGLEFLIYFQGNSAPDKSGLPSDRFSAERTGGSVSTLTIQRTQQEDSAVYLCASSLEVTGYQPQHFGDGTRLSIL.

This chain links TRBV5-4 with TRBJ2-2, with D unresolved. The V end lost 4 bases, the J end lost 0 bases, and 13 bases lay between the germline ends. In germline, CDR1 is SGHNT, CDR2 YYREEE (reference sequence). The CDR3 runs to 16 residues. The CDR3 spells CASSPGLRANTGELFF. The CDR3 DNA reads TGTGCCAGCAGCCCCGGGTTAAGAGCGAACACCGGGGAGCTGTTTTTT.

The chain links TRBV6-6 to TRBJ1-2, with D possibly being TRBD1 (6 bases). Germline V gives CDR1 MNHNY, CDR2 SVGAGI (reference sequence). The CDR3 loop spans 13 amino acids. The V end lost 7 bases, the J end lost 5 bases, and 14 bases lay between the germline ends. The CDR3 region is CASTRGALYGYTF. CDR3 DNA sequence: TGTGCCAGCACCCGGGGGGCACTATATGGCTACACCTTC.

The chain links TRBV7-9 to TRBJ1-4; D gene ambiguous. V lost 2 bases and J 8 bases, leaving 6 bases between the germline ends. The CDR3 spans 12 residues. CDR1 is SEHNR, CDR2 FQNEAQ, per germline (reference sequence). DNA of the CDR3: TGTGCCAGCAGCTTAACAGACGAAAAACTGTTTTTT. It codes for CASSLTDEKLFF.

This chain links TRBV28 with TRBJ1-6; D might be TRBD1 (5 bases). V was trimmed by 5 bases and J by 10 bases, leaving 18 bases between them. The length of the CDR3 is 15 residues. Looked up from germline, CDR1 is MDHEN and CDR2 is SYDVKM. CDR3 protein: CASSPEGVVGSPLHF. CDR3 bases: TGTGCCAGCAGTCCTGAAGGGGTGGTTGGATCACCCCTCCACTTT.

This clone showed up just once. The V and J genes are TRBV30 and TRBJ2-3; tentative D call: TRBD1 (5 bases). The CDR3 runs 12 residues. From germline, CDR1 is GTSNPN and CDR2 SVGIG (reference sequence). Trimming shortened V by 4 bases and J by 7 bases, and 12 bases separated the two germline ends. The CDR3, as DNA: TGTGCCTGGAAGGAAGGGGCTTATACGCAGTATTTT. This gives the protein CAWKEGAYTQYF.

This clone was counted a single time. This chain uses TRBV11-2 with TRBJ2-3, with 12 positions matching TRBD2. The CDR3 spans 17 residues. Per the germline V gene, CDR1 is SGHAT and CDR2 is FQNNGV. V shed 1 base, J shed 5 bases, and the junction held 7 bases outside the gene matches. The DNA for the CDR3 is TGTGCCAGCAGCTTAGGGACGACTAGCGGGAGACAAGATACGCAGTATTTT. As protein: CASSLGTTSGRQDTQYF.

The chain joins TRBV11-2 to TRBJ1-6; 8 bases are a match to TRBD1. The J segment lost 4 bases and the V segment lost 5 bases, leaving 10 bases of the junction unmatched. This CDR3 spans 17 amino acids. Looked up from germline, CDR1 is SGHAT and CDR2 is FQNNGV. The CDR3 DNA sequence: TGTGCCAGCAGCGGACGGGACAGGAGCTTTTATAATTCACCCCTCCACTTT. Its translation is CASSGRDRSFYNSPLHF.

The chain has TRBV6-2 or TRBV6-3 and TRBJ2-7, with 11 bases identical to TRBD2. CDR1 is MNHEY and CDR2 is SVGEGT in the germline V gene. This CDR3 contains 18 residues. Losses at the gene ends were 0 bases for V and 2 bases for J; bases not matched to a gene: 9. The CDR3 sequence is CASSYSRTGTSGTYEQYV. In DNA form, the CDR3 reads TGTGCCAGCAGTTACTCAAGGACCGGGACTAGCGGAACCTACGAGCAGTACGTC.

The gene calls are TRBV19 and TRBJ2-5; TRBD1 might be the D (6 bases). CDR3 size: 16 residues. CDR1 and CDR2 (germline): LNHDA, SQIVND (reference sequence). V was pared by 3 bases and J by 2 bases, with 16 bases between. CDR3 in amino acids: CASSILYNDRQETQYF. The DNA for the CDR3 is TGTGCCAGTAGTATCCTCTACAACGACAGGCAAGAGACCCAGTACTTC.

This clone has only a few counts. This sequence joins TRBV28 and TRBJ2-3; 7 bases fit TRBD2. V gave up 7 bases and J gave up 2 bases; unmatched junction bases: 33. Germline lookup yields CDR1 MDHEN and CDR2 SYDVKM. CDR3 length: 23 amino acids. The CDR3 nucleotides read TGTGCCAGCAACCTCGGGAGGTTTCCGGGAGGTGTCTCTGACCCCTCACTCACAGATACGCAGTATTTT. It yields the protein CASNLGRFPGGVSDPSLTDTQYF.

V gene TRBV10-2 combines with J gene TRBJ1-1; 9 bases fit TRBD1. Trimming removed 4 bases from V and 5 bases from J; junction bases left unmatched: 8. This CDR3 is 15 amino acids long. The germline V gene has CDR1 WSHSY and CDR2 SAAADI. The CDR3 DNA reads TGCGCCAGCAGTGGTTTCGGGACAGGGCGGACTGAAGCTTTCTTT. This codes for CASSGFGTGRTEAFF.

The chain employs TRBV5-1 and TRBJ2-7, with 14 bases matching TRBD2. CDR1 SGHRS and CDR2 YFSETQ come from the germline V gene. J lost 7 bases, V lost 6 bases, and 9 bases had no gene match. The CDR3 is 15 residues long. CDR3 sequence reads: CASTEGLAGVGEQYV. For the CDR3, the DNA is TGCGCCAGCACCGAGGGACTAGCGGGAGTAGGGGAGCAGTACGTC.

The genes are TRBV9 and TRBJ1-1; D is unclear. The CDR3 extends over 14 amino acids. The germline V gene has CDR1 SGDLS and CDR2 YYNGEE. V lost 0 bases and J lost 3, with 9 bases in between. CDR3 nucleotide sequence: TGTGCCAGCAGCGTAGCGGGATACGACACTGAAGCTTTCTTT. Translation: CASSVAGYDTEAFF.

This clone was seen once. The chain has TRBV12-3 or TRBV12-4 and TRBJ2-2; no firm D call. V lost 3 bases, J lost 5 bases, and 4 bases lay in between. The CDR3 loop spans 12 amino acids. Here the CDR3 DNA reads TGTGCCAGCAGTTTGGAGACCGGGGAGCTGTTTTTT. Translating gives CASSLETGELFF.

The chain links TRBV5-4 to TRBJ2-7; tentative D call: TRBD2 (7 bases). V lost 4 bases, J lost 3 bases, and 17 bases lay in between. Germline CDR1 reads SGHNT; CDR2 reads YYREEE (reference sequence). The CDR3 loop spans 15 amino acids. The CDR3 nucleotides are TGTGCCAGCAGCAGCGGGACACTAAGACGCTACGAGCAGTACTTC. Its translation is CASSSGTLRRYEQYF.